This T cell receptor beta chain was sequenced for a study of cytomegalovirus exposure and HLA in healthy donors (dated by TCRdb to 2016 to 2017). Notes on the research overall: In an earlier analysis of some 550 of the donors, 276 Gb of sequence data and 117 million unique TCR beta sequences from about 179 million T cells were reported. Every discovery cohort repertoire had been produced on one sequencing platform. Roughly 290 gigabases of sequencing data and around 90 million unique TCR sequences made up an early release that covered about 640 HLA-typed donors. Of the roughly 400 genotyped donors, 65% to 90% fell in the genetic ancestry cluster associated with self-reported Caucasian donors. Typing coverage varied by locus: about 620-630 donors for A, B, C, DRB1 and DQB1; some 520 for DQA1; nearly 610 for DPA1; roughly 470 for DPB1. A later analysis re-analyzed previously published TCR beta repertoires from several hundred donors and added high-resolution HLA genotyping to study TCR occurrence patterns. Both class I and class II loci were covered by HLA typing, at four-digit resolution. Donor age, sex, ethnicity and CMV serostatus were collected together with the repertoire data. In a later genetic analysis, genome-wide SNP genotypes for about three fifths of the 666 donors were used, and that subset was treated as a discovery cohort. The study combined high-throughput TCR immunosequencing, statistical association of individual TCRs with disease status, and machine learning to predict cytomegalovirus infection status. The aim of the study was to test whether cataloging public T cell receptors could identify signatures of past pathogen exposure. Among 300 to 500 genotyped donors of the cohort, an average of around 250,000 unique TCR beta nucleotide sequences was sequenced per donor, of which approximately 19% were non-productive. Rather than using new phenotypic data, the later analysis identified candidate immune exposures from TCR beta sequences and from how often those sequences occurred across donors. In addition to the first cohort of 650 to 800 subjects, a separate validation cohort of about 120 different subjects was used. The T cell repertoires of 700 or so subjects were profiled by immunosequencing and related to cytomegalovirus serostatus. An earlier analysis of more than 450 of the donors used high-throughput TCR beta sequencing to judge whether each TCR beta V gene segment behaved as functional or pseudogenic. Five DR-DQ haplotypes were treated as single units for association and clustering because of strong linkage in the cohort. What the work shows at the level of the full study, not this receptor alone: Because counts were too low, approximately 18 rarely observed V segments, including chromosome 9 orphons, were excluded from the earlier analysis of 500 to 700 of the donors. Strong co-occurrence of HLA alleles, especially DR and DQ, made assigning TCR associations to individual alleles difficult. At a false discovery rate of 0.05, a later analysis linked 16,951 TCR beta sequences to specific HLA alleles. The cohort was sequenced for TCR beta chains only, and without alpha or paired-chain data the features that could be detected were limited. A cluster of highly shared sequence variants was judged likely to be a technical artifact of the sequencing pipeline. An earlier analysis of around 600 of the donors showed that most TCR beta V segments appeared in productive rearrangements either about 87% or about 30% of the time, which broadly matched IMGT annotations. In a later analysis, the rate of TCR association differed among HLA loci, with DRB1 alleles having the most associated TCRs and HLA-C alleles having the fewest. According to a later analysis, parvovirus B19, influenza, CMV and Epstein-Barr virus appeared linked to several top co-occurrence clusters. In the study, 150 to 200 TCR beta chains were listed as associated with cytomegalovirus. A further reported finding was that TCR beta sequences accurately predicted the HLA-A and HLA-B alleles for most subjects in the first cohort. Because HLA typing was unavailable for some donors at each locus, only the typed subset was used in association tests. In a later genetic analysis, fewer N-insertions in productive TCRs were reported among donors in an Asian-associated ancestry cluster than the approximately 630-donor mean. Correlated functional status among segregating V segments might reflect linkage disequilibrium, but an unknown experimental factor could not be ruled out. It was suggested by the authors that the approach could potentially be generalized to other disease states and immunological phenotypes. Immune exposure information for the cohort was limited to CMV serostatus. In a later analysis, most CMV-associated TCR beta chains were found to appear HLA-restricted, with HLA associations seemingly driven largely by CMV exposure. A few of the identified cytomegalovirus-associated TCR beta chains were confirmed in vitro to be specific for cytomegalovirus antigens. In both the original and validation cohorts, the classifier was reported to diagnose cytomegalovirus status with high specificity and sensitivity. Presence/absence analyses assumed roughly uniform sequencing depth across donors, an assumption that may not hold. A later genetic analysis associated a missense DCLRE1C variant with V-gene and J-gene trimming of TCR beta chains, and an independent cohort replicated the association. While some public TCRs were present in many individuals, most TCR sequences turned up only very rarely across donors. Some IMGT-functional V segments, including TRBV6-2 and TRBV6-3, could not be told apart with the 87-base-pair reads, so those segments were excluded. In a later analysis, HLA-associated TCR beta chains were found to be more clonally expanded and to have lower generation probabilities than equally common non-associated chains.

Based on the germline V gene, the CDR1 and CDR2 sequences are MNHNS and SASEGT. A distance of 11 bases separates the germline ends of V and J, which lose 7 bases and 1 base respectively. Including cysteine and phenylalanine, the CDR3 has 14 amino acids. Only the CDR3 part of the read is kept: 42 bases, read in frame from the first base. For this clone: This clone's antigen is unknown. No base quality information exists; no much larger clone differs at one position.

The cohort consisted of 650 to 700 healthy bone marrow donors. At the time of sampling, all cohort members were nominally healthy, though unrecorded immune exposures were likely present. The donor was CMV seropositive and was included in the group of 250 to 350 seropositive cohort members. Each donor provided a peripheral blood sample, and peripheral blood mononuclear cells were used for TCR beta sequencing. Genomic DNA was extracted from the blood cell samples with the Qiagen DNeasy Blood Extraction Kit. The method behind the library was the immunoSEQ multiplex PCR assay. For the multiplex PCR, a mixture combining 60 forward primers for TCR Vbeta segments and 13 reverse primers for TCR Jbeta segments was used. Amplification of the CDR3 region of rearranged TCR beta genes was performed with a multiplex PCR assay on genomic DNA. On the Illumina HiSeq System, the amplified TCR beta libraries were sequenced as 87-base-pair reads. For the original study's pipeline: Across the roughly 600 repertoires, a later analysis counted 75 million to 90 million unique TCR beta chains, roughly 11 million of which were shared by at least two donors. A nearest-neighbor algorithm error-corrected the raw reads and collapsed the reads into unique sequences, merging closely related sequences to remove PCR and sequencing errors. Alignment of CDR3 sequences to IMGT reference sequences was used to assign V, D and J gene segments. For a sequence to be retained, a match of at least six nucleotides to both a V gene segment and a J gene segment was required. A rearrangement counted as productive if the CDR3 had no stop codons and remained in frame with V and J, and every other rearrangement counted as non-productive. Following IMGT convention, CDR3 was defined as the stretch from the second conserved V-encoded cysteine to the conserved J-encoded phenylalanine. Sequences without an unambiguous match to a single V gene segment were excluded from the earlier analysis of over 500 of the donors. An earlier analysis of 500 to 600 of the donors classified V segments as functional when productive rearrangements were above 56.7% and as segregating when the standard deviation between donors was above 5%. A statistical classification framework was developed to diagnose cytomegalovirus status using the catalog of TCR beta chain sequences. In a later analysis, V and J genes were assigned by comparing TCR nucleotide sequences against IMGT/GENE-DB human TR gene sequences. A later analysis assigned CDR3 sequences and most-parsimonious VDJ recombination scenarios with the TCRdist pipeline. In a later analysis, every TCR beta chain was defined by the combination of its CDR3 amino acid sequence and its V-gene family, and reads without a unique V-gene family were dropped. In a later analysis, nearly 600 highly shared, low-generation-probability nucleotide sequences were removed to address suspected cross-contamination and a sequencing artifact. For each public chain, a later analysis derived a clonal expansion index from normalized ranks of inferred template counts within each repertoire. In a later analysis, generation probabilities were computed using a VDJ recombination model fitted to out-of-frame rearrangements, and the results were checked against IGoR. In a later analysis, hypergeometric tests were used to score TCR-TCR, TCR-HLA and TCR-CMV co-occurrence, with a repertoire-size bias correction applied to TCR pairs. In a later analysis, false discovery rates were estimated by permuting HLA or CMV assignments 20 times. In a later analysis, co-occurring TCRs were grouped using DBSCAN, and TCRdist sequence similarity was added for clustering within HLA-allele-positive subsets. Repertoires with fewer than 30,000 or more than 120,000 public chains, plus five repertoires with anomalous nucleotide sharing, were excluded from co-occurrence clustering. TCRdb provides this immuneACCESS table in a form limited to in-frame rearrangements. Some clones are lacking; in checked studies, under half of them reflect an unresolved V gene, and why the rest are absent is not known. V, J and clone size were drawn from that table, and D and trimming were deduced from the DNA. A total of about 150,000 clones appear in this sample, approximately 78% of them only once. Of the sample, roughly 4% falls within the top ten clones.

The V and J genes are TRBV6-1 and TRBJ1-5; the D gene is perhaps TRBD1, from 6 matching bases. The TCR originated in a woman aged 40 to 50 in good health and CMV-seropositive. The material sequenced was PBMCs. The CDR3 corresponds to CASNGGTSNQPQHF. The nucleotides read TGTGCCAGCAATGGGGGCACGAGCAATCAGCCCCAGCATTTT.